The rows below give T cell receptor beta chains drawn from one sample of a study of blood T cell repertoires in COVID-19. Only in-frame clones appear in the TCRdb table, and some are missing; sequencing was by immunoSEQ multiplex PCR. The table records approximately 110,000 clones, 69% of them present only once. Sequencing was performed on peripheral blood. The receptors stem from a man older than 75 with acute or convalescent COVID-19. Each CDR3 is given with its conserved first and last residue. Size is omitted from some rows. Given values are once, few, many or a class for expanded clones.

clone_size j_call v_call cdr3_aa
. TRBJ2-1 TRBV11-2 CASSLVGMGGEQFF
. TRBJ1-5 TRBV28 CASIPIQGNQPQHF
. TRBJ1-3 TRBV30 CAWSGTQPGNTIYF
. TRBJ2-5 TRBV7-7 CASSQDRKETQYF
few TRBJ1-2 TRBV29-1 CSVTKDAARRYGYTF
. TRBJ2-1 TRBV19 CASTKREGVEQFF
. TRBJ2-5 TRBV29-1 CSVEGPSGSPETQYF
. TRBJ2-2 TRBV6-5 CASDLRPNTGELFF
. TRBJ2-5 TRBV28 CASSTADRGFAETQYF
. TRBJ2-4 TRBV27 CASSSRDRVNIQYF
. TRBJ2-3 TRBV5-5 CASSPTDYPTDTQYF
. TRBJ1-5 TRBV30 CAWSRGGGGQPQHF
. TRBJ2-1 TRBV6-2/TRBV6-3 CASSLRGLGLAGFTNEQFF
. TRBJ2-4 TRBV6-2/TRBV6-3 CASSYSMRTSGRFGDIQYF
. TRBJ2-7 TRBV24-1 CATSDLTSPKYF
few TRBJ1-1 TRBV6-2/TRBV6-3 CASSYNPGGLNTEAFF
. TRBJ1-6 TRBV5-8 CASSLPGEWDSPLHF
. TRBJ1-3 TRBV28 CASSLGAGTRRNTIYF
. TRBJ1-2 TRBV19 CASRPPGQGSAGYTF
medium-sized TRBJ2-1 TRBV4-3 CASSPEGEEQFF
. TRBJ1-6 TRBV2 CASSEARTGGVNSPLHF
. TRBJ2-1 TRBV6-2/TRBV6-3 CASSYGLERAYNEQFF
once TRBJ2-3 TRBV4-1 CASSQGLRQGFYTQYF
. TRBJ2-3 TRBV29-1 CSVEDQGRHTDTQYF
. TRBJ1-2 TRBV6-2/TRBV6-3 CASSYRAGAPGYGYTF
. TRBJ1-5 TRBV28 CASSFYQGASNQPQHF
. TRBJ2-7 TRBV19 CASSTNRVPSYEQYF
. TRBJ2-7 TRBV6-6 CASSYPSGSYEQYF
few TRBJ1-3 TRBV15 CATSREGGLLSGNTIYF
. TRBJ2-1 TRBV19 CASSARDEQFF
. TRBJ2-5 TRBV7-2 CASSSAYGGIQETQYF
. TRBJ2-7 TRBV7-2 CASSPDQTAGEQYF
once TRBJ2-5 TRBV15 CATSPTPGTVPISQYF
once TRBJ2-3 TRBV24-1 CATKGTSVADTQYF
. TRBJ2-1 TRBV5-1 CASSLTVSSYNEQFF
many TRBJ2-7 TRBV6-2/TRBV6-3 CASSSSPLSYEQYF
. TRBJ2-5 TRBV7-9 CASSRRDRGNQETQYF
few TRBJ2-1 TRBV6-5 CASSPMREGDEQFF
many TRBJ2-2 TRBV9 CASSVRAANTGELFF
. TRBJ2-1 TRBV11-1 CASSFIDGRVNEQFF
. TRBJ2-3 TRBV4-3 CASSFSDSSPQYF
few TRBJ2-7 TRBV15 CASMWTSGHYEQYF
. TRBJ2-1 TRBV7-6 CASSWGSSGSSYNEQFF
. TRBJ2-3 TRBV3-1/TRBV3-2 CASSQGFPGLAGGADTQYF
. TRBJ2-1 TRBV28 CASSLGGRAGNEQFF
. TRBJ2-3 TRBV2 CASNSDSRTDTQYF
. TRBJ1-5 TRBV2 CASSEAEGQGGHF
. TRBJ1-4 TRBV5-1 CASSLVPGGINEKLFF
. TRBJ2-3 TRBV7-9 CASSLVYTRGGGTQYF
. TRBJ2-2 TRBV7-2 CASSLEGINTGELFF
. TRBJ2-7 TRBV5-1 CASSLSSSGTGAYEQYF
many TRBJ2-3 TRBV10-3 CAISDWQTSTDTQYF
. TRBJ1-5 TRBV4-1 CASSPWTGNSNQPQHF
once TRBJ2-7 TRBV30 CAWSGGTYEQYF
. TRBJ2-3 TRBV29-1 CSVASGTDTQYF